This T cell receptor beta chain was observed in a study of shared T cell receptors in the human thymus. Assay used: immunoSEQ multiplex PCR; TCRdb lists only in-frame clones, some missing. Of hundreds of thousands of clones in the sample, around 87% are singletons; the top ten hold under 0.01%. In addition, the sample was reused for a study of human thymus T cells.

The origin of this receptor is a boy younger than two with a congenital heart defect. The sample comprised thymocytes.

CDR3 amino acids: CASSFGRGGTDEQFF. Here the CDR3 DNA reads TGTGCCAGCAGCTTTGGGCGGGGGGGCACAGATGAGCAGTTCTTC. V is TRBV5-6 and J is TRBJ2-1; the match to TRBD2 covers 9 bases. The V segment lost 2 bases and the J segment 8 bases; nucleotides outside the gene matches: 8. The germline CDR1 and CDR2 sequences are SGHDT and YYEEEE. The CDR3 length is 15 residues.